Each of the 11 T cell receptor beta chains below was sequenced from the same sample in a study of CD8 T cells in ankylosing spondylitis. TCRdb ran MiXCR on the 5' RACE reads and lists one entry per CDR3 protein. The sample records fewer than 180,000 distinct CDR3 sequences, under 55% being singletons. Material for sequencing was synovial fluid, either unsorted or a sorted T cell fraction (not recorded which). All receptors derive from a male donor with ankylosing spondylitis.

This clonotype has just a few counts. The genes are TRBV29-1 and TRBJ2-7, with 8 bases matching TRBD1. Germline assignment: CDR1 SQVTM and CDR2 ANQGSEA. CDR3 length equals 13 residues. J was trimmed by 2 bases and V by 4 bases; bases with no gene match: 4. The CDR3 nucleotides read TGCAGCGTTGTGGACAGGGCCACCTACGAGCAGTACTTC. It codes for CSVVDRATYEQYF.

The genes are TRBV3-1 and TRBJ1-1; D call uncertain. Per germline, CDR1 LGHDT and CDR2 YNNKEL (reference sequence). The CDR3 contains 15 residues. Between the trimmed V and J ends, which lost 0 bases and 2 bases, there was a span of 10 bases. CDR3 region: CASSQELQLNTEAFF. CDR3 nucleotide sequence: TGTGCCAGCAGCCAAGAACTACAGCTAAACACTGAAGCTTTCTTT.

The chain has TRBV14 and TRBJ2-2; 7 nucleotides agree with TRBD1. The CDR3 extends over 19 amino acids. V lost 1 base and J lost 1; bases outside the gene matches: 12. Germline CDR1 is SGHDN and CDR2 is FVKESK. The CDR3 here is CASSQGRDSRLVNTGELFF. The CDR3 DNA reads as TGTGCCAGCAGCCAAGGCCGGGACAGCCGTCTAGTGAACACCGGGGAGCTGTTTTTT.

In this sample, this clonotype turned up a few times. The chain carries TRBV5-1 and TRBJ2-2; D ambiguous. Germline CDR1 SGHRS, CDR2 YFSETQ. V lost 1 base and J 0 bases, leaving 4 bases between the germline ends. The CDR3 runs to 14 residues. CDR3 bases: TGCGCCAGCAGCTTGTATGCGAACACCGGGGAGCTGTTTTTT. Amino acids: CASSLYANTGELFF.

The chain links TRBV27 to TRBJ1-6; the D gene is possibly TRBD1 (5 bases). In germline, CDR1 is MNHEY, CDR2 SMNVEV (reference sequence). The V gene lost 4 bases and the J gene lost 6 bases, with 10 bases spanning the gap. CDR3 length equals 14 residues. CDR3 amino acids: CASSSEGRNSPLHF. The CDR3 nucleotides are TGTGCCAGCAGTTCGGAGGGGCGTAATTCACCCCTCCACTTT.

The V and J genes are TRBV9 and TRBJ1-2; the D is unclear. The CDR3 length is 13 residues. V lost 3 bases and J lost 2, with 8 bases in between. Germline CDR1 is SGDLS and CDR2 is YYNGEE. The CDR3 region is CASSDTTNYGYTF. The CDR3 DNA sequence: TGTGCCAGCAGCGATACGACGAACTATGGCTACACCTTC. The full variable domain, with the rest looked up from reference TRBV9 and TRBJ1-2, is DSGVTQTPKHLITATGQRVTLRCSPRSGDLSVYWYQQSLDQGLQFLIQYYNGEERAKGNILERFSAQQFPDLHSELNLSSLELGDSALYFCASSDTTNYGYTFGSGTRLTVV.

V is TRBV5-1 and J is TRBJ2-2; TRBD1 agrees at 7 bases. CDR1 is SGHRS, CDR2 YFSETQ, per germline. With 0 bases clipped from V and 6 bases from J, the junction kept 5 bases outside the gene matches. This CDR3 has 15 residues. In nucleotides, the CDR3 is TGCGCCAGCAGCTTGGCTGGGACAGCACCCGGGGAGCTGTTTTTT. It encodes CASSLAGTAPGELFF.

J is TRBJ1-5 and V is TRBV15; 11 positions match TRBD1. In germline, CDR1 is LNHNV, CDR2 YYDKDF (reference sequence). Trimming removed 1 base from V and 6 bases from J; junction bases left unmatched: 2. The length of the CDR3 is 15 residues. Written as DNA, the CDR3 is TGTGCCACCAGCAGAGCGGGACAGGGGGTTCAGCCCCAGCATTTT. Translating gives CATSRAGQGVQPQHF.

CDR3 protein: CASSGDREAGTGELFF. The CDR3 bases are TGTGCCAGCAGCGGGGACAGGGAAGCCGGCACCGGGGAGCTGTTTTTT. This chain connects TRBV7-9 to TRBJ2-2; 9 positions agree with TRBD1. J was trimmed by 4 bases and V by 5 bases; bases with no gene match: 8. The CDR3 length is 16 residues. The V gene's germline CDR1 is SEHNR and CDR2 FQNEAQ (reference sequence).

The count of this clonotype is one. V is TRBV18 and J is TRBJ1-5, with a weak D call TRBD1 (5 bases). Trimming removed 5 bases from V and 0 bases from J, with 8 bases in between. From germline, CDR1 is KGHSH and CDR2 LQKENI. The CDR3 is made up of 14 amino acids. For the CDR3, the DNA is TGTGCCAGCTCAAGGGGTAATAGCAATCAGCCCCAGCATTTT. It codes for CASSRGNSNQPQHF.

The CDR3 sequence: CASSPLGIKGLNYGYTF. Written as DNA, the CDR3 is TGTGCCAGCTCACCCCTGGGGATCAAGGGCCTTAACTATGGCTACACCTTC. The rearrangement uses TRBV18 and TRBJ1-2; D is uncertain. Germline-derived CDR1 and CDR2 are KGHSH and LQKENI. Trimming cost V 3 bases and J 1 base, with 18 bases left between them. This CDR3 has 17 residues. Together with reference TRBV18 and TRBJ1-2, the CDR3 gives the full variable domain: NAGVMQNPRHLVRRRGQEARLRCSPMKGHSHVYWYRQLPEEGLKFMVYLQKENIIDESGMPKERFSAEFPKEGPSILRIQQVVRGDSAAYFCASSPLGIKGLNYGYTFGSGTRLTVV.